Listed here is a single T cell receptor beta chain. The antigen this receptor binds is unknown. Per-base qualities were not stored, and no clone one base away is much larger. From cysteine to phenylalanine, the CDR3 is 15 amino acids long. Only the CDR3 DNA is retained, 45 bases long and in frame from the first base. CDR1 and CDR2 were assigned from the germline V gene (reference sequence) as LNHNV and YYDKDF. V sheds 3 bases and J sheds 6 bases, leaving 17 bases between their ends. The sample originates from a study of cytotoxic CD8 clonotypes in ibrutinib-treated CLL (dated by TCRdb to the early 2020s). With respect to the entire study: The cohort had 11 relapsed/refractory and approximately 15 treatment-naive patients; approximately 17 were IGHV unmutated. Response samples were obtained after a median of around eleven months of treatment, with a range of roughly 6 to 36 months. Responses were partial in around 25 patients and complete in 2; after median about 5.5 years follow-up, about 14 stayed in remission and approximately twelve progressed. Cryopreserved peripheral blood mononuclear cells were obtained prior to treatment, at the time of response, and at either disease progression or sustained remission. Of the approximately 91 people in the trial, about two dozen had longitudinal samples available. On average, each sample yielded around 250,000 productive templates and about 94,000 productive rearrangements. Every remission and progressive disease sample was obtained while ibrutinib was still being received by the patients.

Results and caveats for the whole study, not just this receptor: At ibrutinib response clonality went up, during sustained remission it held steady, and at progression it dropped back toward baseline. Public clonotypes were rare and either shrank or stayed stable during treatment, and the rise in clonality at ibrutinib response reflected expansion of private clonotypes. Sustained-remission and progressing patients did not have matched sampling times, and lymph node repertoires were not examined. Baseline clonality was found to be higher than that of age-matched healthy donors and was strongly correlated with circulating CD8+ T-cell counts.

The intended sense of this specimen's time point label: roughly 12 months on ibrutinib. About 2 micrograms of genomic DNA were extracted from cryopreserved PBMCs for TCR beta library preparation. High-throughput TCR beta sequencing was performed on longitudinal blood samples from CLL patients receiving ibrutinib monotherapy. Patients were enrolled in a phase 2 open-label single-center ibrutinib monotherapy trial. On a MiSeq, deep resolution sequencing aimed for a depth between 1 in 1 million and 1 in 200,000 T cells, with each clonotype covered 10x on average. The immunoSEQ hsTCRB Kit was used to generate TCR beta libraries. In the original analysis: Data were analyzed with ImmunoSEQ Data Assistant and ImmunoSEQ Analyzer, with V, D and J genes assigned per IMGT definitions. Clonality, which ranges from 0 to 1, was calculated as one minus the normalized Shannon entropy of productive rearrangement frequencies. Only overrepresented clonotypes making up at least 0.05% of each patient's repertoire were included in the public clonotype analysis. Thirteen age-matched healthy donor repertoires from immuneACCESS were used as controls for clonality. Imported from immuneACCESS, the table was reduced by TCRdb to in-frame sequences with V and J called. These copies leave out some clones; in studies compared against another copy, an unresolved V gene accounts for under half, and the cause of the remainder is not known. Clone size and the V and J calls come from that table; the DNA yielded D and trimming. Within this sample are over 65,000 clones, with more than 75% of them counted one time only. The ten largest clones take up more than 4.5% of the sample.

Recombination joined TRBV15 with TRBJ1-2; a weak D assignment points to TRBD1 (6 bases agree). Sequencing used PBMCs, obtained after 12 months of ibrutinib treatment. This TCR came from a human donor with chronic lymphocytic leukemia. The nucleotide sequence is TGTGCCACCAGCAGCCCCCCGACAGGAAACAATGGCTACACCTTC. This codes for CATSSPPTGNNGYTF. With the portions outside the CDR3 filled from the reference TRBV15 and TRBJ1-2 genes, the complete variable region becomes DAMVIQNPRYQVTQFGKPVTLSCSQTLNHNVMYWYQQKSSQAPKLLFHYYDKDFNNEADTPDNFQSRRPNTSFCFLDIRSPGLGDTAMYLCATSSPPTGNNGYTFGSGTRLTVV.